The clone carrying this TCR beta chain has only a few counts. The antigen remains unidentified. Treatment of the sample: oral pan-JAK inhibitor, 5-10 mg twice daily. Extraction and reverse transcription of RNA yielded cDNA as the sequencing template. The protocol was immunoSEQ multiplex PCR, while the TCRdb copy is restricted to in-frame clones and leaves out a portion. The table includes a few hundred thousand clones, over 40% detected once. The sample belongs to a study of CD8+ T cells in alopecia areata. Findings of the study overall: Expanded CD8+ clones among the top 100, and scalp clonality, were significantly decreased by tofacitinib. Lesional tissue from the scalp (especially in alopecia totalis/universalis) showed higher clonality than normal scalp. Since there was just one nonresponder, nobody can yet say how baseline CD8+ expansion ties to response.

The CDR3 has 13 residues. V lost 0 bases and J 2 bases, leaving 6 bases between the germline ends. Per germline, CDR1 SGHRS and CDR2 YFSETQ. This receptor was obtained from a human donor with alopecia areata. Sequencing used CD4+ T cells sorted from blood, obtained at approximately week 36, from a patient treated with tofacitinib. The chain carries TRBV5-1 and TRBJ2-7, with a weak D call TRBD2 (6 bases). The CDR3 DNA follows: TGCGCCAGCAGCTTGGGGGAGGCCTACGAGCAGTACTTC. It codes for CASSLGEAYEQYF.